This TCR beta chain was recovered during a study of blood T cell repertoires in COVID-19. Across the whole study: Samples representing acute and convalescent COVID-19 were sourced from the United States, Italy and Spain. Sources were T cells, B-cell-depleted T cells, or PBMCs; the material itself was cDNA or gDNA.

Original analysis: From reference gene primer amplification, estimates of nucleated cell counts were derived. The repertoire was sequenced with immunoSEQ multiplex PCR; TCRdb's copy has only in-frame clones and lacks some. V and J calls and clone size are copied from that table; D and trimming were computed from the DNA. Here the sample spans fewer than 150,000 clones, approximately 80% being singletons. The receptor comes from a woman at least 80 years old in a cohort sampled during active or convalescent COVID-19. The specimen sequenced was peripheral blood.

CDR3 loop: CASSLVSSGGLTDTQYF. The CDR3 bases are TGTGCCAGCAGCTTAGTTTCTAGCGGGGGCCTCACAGATACGCAGTATTTT. V and J are TRBV7-6 and TRBJ2-3; the match to TRBD2 covers 10 bases. The CDR3 runs 17 residues. Per the germline V gene, CDR1 is SGHVS and CDR2 is FNYEAQ. V lost 1 base, J lost 2 bases, and 6 bases stayed unmatched.